These 27 T cell receptor beta chains were all obtained from the same sample, sequenced in a study of blood T cell repertoires in COVID-19 (dated by TCRdb to the early 2020s). Receptor amplification or capture employed the immunoSEQ multiplex PCR assay. Drawn from immuneACCESS, this table holds only the in-frame rearrangements with V and J called that TCRdb kept. Clones are partly lost; checked studies trace under half to an unresolved V gene and leave the rest unexplained. The sample table lists tens of thousands of clones, less than 90% of them with a count of one. More than 4.5% of the sample goes to the ten largest clones. The sequenced material came from peripheral blood. Receptors were obtained from an elderly man in a cohort sampled during active COVID-19.

The J gene is TRBJ1-2, the V gene TRBV5-1, with a weak D call TRBD1 (5 bases). CDR3 length equals 14 residues. Germline V gene data show CDR1 as SGHRS and CDR2 as YFSETQ. V was clipped by 2 bases and J by 9 bases, with 17 bases between them. In DNA, the CDR3 is TGCGCCAGCAGCTTATATGGGGGGAAAGAGAGCTACACCTTC. The encoded protein is CASSLYGGKESYTF. Full variable domain (remainder filled in from reference TRBV5-1 and TRBJ1-2): KAGVTQTPRYLIKTRGQQVTLSCSPISGHRSVSWYQQTPGQGLQFLFEYFSETQRNKGNFPGRFSGRQFSNSRSEMNVSTLELGDSALYLCASSLYGGKESYTFGSGTRLTVV.

J is TRBJ1-2 and V is TRBV6-1; 9 nucleotides match TRBD1. Germline CDR1 and CDR2: MNHNS and SASEGT. The CDR3 consists of 14 residues. Germline trimming cut 3 bases from V and 8 bases from J; bases unmatched to any gene: 7. For the CDR3, the DNA is TGTGCCAGCAGTGACCCCGGGACAGGGAAGGGCTACACCTTC. Translated: CASSDPGTGKGYTF.

This sequence joins TRBV14 and TRBJ1-3; D is ambiguous. The CDR3 extends over 12 amino acids. The V gene's germline CDR1 is SGHDN and CDR2 FVKESK. V was pared by 1 base and J by 6 bases, with 4 bases between. The CDR3 is CASSQVINTIYF. CDR3 in DNA: TGTGCCAGCAGCCAAGTAATAAACACCATATATTTT.

This clone was recorded once. This rearrangement joins TRBV5-1 to TRBJ2-1, with 10 positions matching TRBD2. Trimming took 0 bases from V and 4 from J; bases not matched to a gene: 1. Germline V gives CDR1 SGHRS, CDR2 YFSETQ. The CDR3 length is 15 residues. As DNA, the CDR3 is TGCGCCAGCAGCTTGGTGACTAGCGGGTACAATGAGCAGTTCTTC. As protein: CASSLVTSGYNEQFF.

CDR3 amino acids: CAIRAGEQETQYF. CDR3 nucleotides: TGTGCCATCAGGGCAGGTGAACAAGAGACCCAGTACTTC. The J gene is TRBJ2-5, the V gene TRBV10-3; no reliable D call. Germline assignment: CDR1 ENHRY and CDR2 SYGVKD. With 6 bases removed from V and 2 bases from J, the gap between germline ends came to 10 bases. The CDR3 has 13 residues.

The CDR3 DNA reads TGTGCCATCAGTGAGTTTTCTCCCGGGGGTGGCAATGAGCAGTTCTTC. Translating it yields CAISEFSPGGGNEQFF. The V call is TRBV10-3, the J call TRBJ2-1; maybe TRBD2 (6 bases). The CDR3 spans 16 residues. V was shortened by 1 base and J by 6 bases, with 16 bases between the two germline ends. The germline gives CDR1 ENHRY, CDR2 SYGVKD.

The rearrangement uses TRBV29-1 and TRBJ2-4; D possibly corresponds to TRBD2 (7 bases). Trimming stripped 0 bases from V and 6 bases from J, with 15 bases between. The length of the CDR3 is 15 residues. Germline lookup yields CDR1 SQVTM and CDR2 ANQGSEA. CDR3 in DNA: TGCAGCGTTGAAGATCGGGGGGCTGGTTTAAACATTCAGTACTTC. As protein: CSVEDRGAGLNIQYF.

The V gene is TRBV5-1, the J gene TRBJ1-1; unclear D gene. The CDR3 is 14 amino acids. The germline gives CDR1 SGHRS, CDR2 YFSETQ. The germline V and J ends were trimmed by 4 bases and 1 base, with 11 bases remaining between them. CDR3 DNA: TGCGCCAGCAGCCCAGTCCTCAAGAACACTGAAGCTTTCTTT. Translating it yields CASSPVLKNTEAFF. Variable domain in full (rest from reference TRBV5-1 and TRBJ1-1): KAGVTQTPRYLIKTRGQQVTLSCSPISGHRSVSWYQQTPGQGLQFLFEYFSETQRNKGNFPGRFSGRQFSNSRSEMNVSTLELGDSALYLCASSPVLKNTEAFFGQGTRLTVV.

V is TRBV3-1 (or the pseudogene TRBV3-2) and J is TRBJ1-5; TRBD1 might be the D (6 bases). From germline, CDR1 is LGHDT and CDR2 YNNKEL (reference sequence). The length of the CDR3 is 14 residues. V lost 4 bases and J lost 3, with 10 bases in between. CDR3 sequence (DNA): TGTGCCAGCAGCCTCCGGACAGACAATCAGCCCCAGCATTTT. Protein product: CASSLRTDNQPQHF.

The chain combines TRBV5-1 with TRBJ2-5; unclear D gene. The CDR3 spans 14 residues. Germline-derived CDR1 and CDR2 are SGHRS and YFSETQ. V lost 1 base and J lost 5, with 12 bases in between. CDR3 amino acids: CASSLSAPSETQYF. The CDR3 nucleotides read TGCGCCAGCAGCTTGTCAGCGCCCTCGGAGACCCAGTACTTC.

The rearrangement links TRBV19 to TRBJ2-5; 8 positions match TRBD2. The ends lost 1 base at V and 5 bases at J; junction bases unmatched: 6. The CDR3 loop spans 15 amino acids. Germline CDR1 LNHDA, CDR2 SQIVND (reference sequence). CDR3 sequence: CASSIARGGEETQYF. CDR3 DNA sequence: TGTGCCAGTAGTATAGCACGGGGGGGCGAGGAGACCCAGTACTTC.

The chain is built from TRBV2 and TRBJ1-5; 9 nucleotides align to TRBD1. There are 15 residues in the CDR3. Per the germline V gene, CDR1 is SNHLY and CDR2 is FYNNEI. The junction had 3 bases not matched to a gene; V was cut back by 6 bases and J by 0 bases. The CDR3 bases are TGTGCCAGCAGACAGGGGGCGGGTAGCAATCAGCCCCAGCATTTT. Amino acids: CASRQGAGSNQPQHF.

The chain uses TRBV3-1 (or the pseudogene TRBV3-2) and TRBJ2-7; TRBD2 might be the D (6 bases). Germline assignment: CDR1 LGHDT and CDR2 YNNKEL (reference sequence). The V end lost 1 base, the J end lost 6 bases, and 10 bases lay between the germline ends. This CDR3 has 13 residues. This CDR3 reads CASSQGAGGEQYF. As DNA, the CDR3 is TGTGCCAGCAGCCAAGGGGCCGGGGGCGAGCAGTACTTC.

This chain connects TRBV27 to TRBJ1-6; D possibly corresponds to TRBD1 (6 bases). Trimming removed 5 bases from V and 7 bases from J, with 15 bases in between. Germline loops: CDR1 MNHEY, CDR2 SMNVEV (reference sequence). This CDR3 comprises 15 residues. The CDR3 DNA reads as TGTGCCAGCAGTCCGAAACAGGGTTTCAATTCACCCCTCCACTTT. Translated, it gives CASSPKQGFNSPLHF.

The chain joins TRBV7-2 to TRBJ2-3, with D uncertain. The germline V and J ends were trimmed by 5 bases and 5 bases, with 11 bases remaining between them. The CDR3 is 13 residues long. Germline V gene sequence: CDR1 SGHTA, CDR2 FQGNSA. The CDR3: CASSLPPGDTQYF. CDR3 nucleotides: TGTGCCAGCAGCCTACCGCCGGGAGATACGCAGTATTTT.

V gene TRBV14 combines with J gene TRBJ1-2; D gene ambiguous. Per the germline V gene, CDR1 is SGHDN and CDR2 is FVKESK. CDR3 length: 13 amino acids. V was pared by 0 bases and J by 8 bases, with 10 bases between. The CDR3 spells CASSQDLTRGYTF. CDR3 coding DNA: TGTGCCAGCAGCCAAGATTTAACGAGGGGCTACACCTTC. The full variable domain, with the rest looked up from reference TRBV14 and TRBJ1-2, is EAGVTQFPSHSVIEKGQTVTLRCDPISGHDNLYWYRRVMGKEIKFLLHFVKESKQDESGMPNNRFLAERTGGTYSTLKVQPAELEDSGVYFCASSQDLTRGYTFGSGTRLTVV.

The table lists this clone with a few counts. V usage is TRBV19 and J usage is TRBJ2-3; TRBD2 agrees at 7 bases. J was trimmed by 3 bases and V by 1 base; bases with no gene match: 7. CDR1 and CDR2 (germline): LNHDA, SQIVND (reference sequence). The CDR3 length is 16 residues. The CDR3 reads CASSIGLAGGTDTQYF. The CDR3 DNA follows: TGTGCCAGTAGTATAGGGTTAGCGGGCGGGACAGATACGCAGTATTTT.

The chain carries TRBV19 and TRBJ2-7, with TRBD2 matching 11 bases. The V segment lost 5 bases and the J segment 5 bases; nucleotides outside the gene matches: 5. This CDR3 has 14 residues. Germline V gives CDR1 LNHDA, CDR2 SQIVND (reference sequence). CDR3 region: CASSFTSGSNEQYF. CDR3 DNA: TGTGCCAGTAGTTTCACTAGCGGGAGCAACGAGCAGTACTTC.

J is TRBJ1-1 and V is TRBV21-1; the table gives TRBD1 as D, unverified against the DNA. TRBV21-1 is assigned pseudogene status. This CDR3 has 22 residues. Written as DNA, the CDR3 is TGTGCCAGCAGCAAAACCCAGAGGGACAGGGTCTTCCCGGTCCCCTCAAACACTGAAGCTTTCTTT. Amino acids: CASSKTQRDRVFPVPSNTEAFF.

The gene calls are TRBV7-8 and TRBJ2-5; 11 bases are shared with TRBD1. Germline V gene sequence: CDR1 SGHVS, CDR2 FQNEAQ. This CDR3 contains 15 residues. Germline trimming cut 5 bases from V and 5 bases from J; bases unmatched to any gene: 7. Here the CDR3 DNA reads TGTGCCAGCAGCCGGGACAGGGGGATAGGGGAGACCCAGTACTTC. Translated, it gives CASSRDRGIGETQYF.

The CDR3 nucleotides read TGTGCCAGCATGGCGACTAGCGGGAGTGAGCAGTTCTTC. Its protein is CASMATSGSEQFF. The chain recombines TRBV2 with TRBJ2-1; 12 nucleotides align to TRBD2. Germline values: CDR1 SNHLY, CDR2 FYNNEI. The CDR3 runs to 13 residues. With 7 bases clipped from V and 9 bases from J, the junction kept 4 bases outside the gene matches.

The V and J genes are TRBV6-4 and TRBJ1-2, with 12 bases lining up with TRBD1. The CDR3 length is 17 residues. Germline trimming cut 6 bases from V and 4 bases from J; bases unmatched to any gene: 12. Looked up from germline, CDR1 is MRHNA and CDR2 is SNTAGT. CDR3 protein: CASRDRDRGLIFYGYTF. The CDR3 DNA reads as TGTGCCAGCAGGGACCGGGACAGGGGGCTGATTTTCTATGGCTACACCTTC.

V is TRBV7-8 and J is TRBJ2-5, with D possibly being TRBD2 (6 bases). In germline, CDR1 is SGHVS, CDR2 FQNEAQ. The CDR3 covers 12 residues. V lost 5 bases and J 5 bases, leaving 9 bases between the germline ends. This CDR3 is CASSAAGETQYF. In DNA form, the CDR3 reads TGTGCCAGCAGCGCCGCGGGGGAGACCCAGTACTTC.

V usage is TRBV4-2 and J usage is TRBJ2-3, with D hard to call. V dropped 1 base and J dropped 0 bases, with 5 bases sitting between them. The CDR3 sequence is 14 residues long. From germline, CDR1 is LGHNA and CDR2 YNFKEQ. The CDR3 coding sequence is TGTGCCAGCAGCCAAGGACATAGCACAGATACGCAGTATTTT. Amino acid sequence: CASSQGHSTDTQYF.

This chain uses TRBV3-1 (or the pseudogene TRBV3-2) with TRBJ2-1; D call uncertain. The CDR3 covers 19 residues. Germline lookup yields CDR1 LGHDT and CDR2 YNNKEL (reference sequence). Trimming removed 2 bases from V and 0 bases from J, with 20 bases in between. CDR3 nucleotides: TGTGCCAGCAGCCAACCCCTCTTGCTGCGGAAGAGCTCCTACAATGAGCAGTTCTTC. Residues: CASSQPLLLRKSSYNEQFF.

The chain recombines TRBV27 with TRBJ2-7; unclear D gene. Germline values: CDR1 MNHEY, CDR2 SMNVEV (reference sequence). The ends were cut back, 3 bases at V and 1 base at J, with 7 bases in the middle. The CDR3 length is 13 residues. This CDR3 is CASSLTTSYEQYF. For the CDR3, the DNA is TGTGCCAGCAGTTTGACAACTTCCTACGAGCAGTACTTC.

The chain uses TRBV4-2 and TRBJ2-2; possibly TRBD2 for D (6 bases). The germline V and J ends were trimmed by 4 bases and 5 bases, with 14 bases remaining between them. In germline, CDR1 is LGHNA, CDR2 YNFKEQ. This CDR3 region has 15 residues. As DNA, the CDR3 is TGTGCCAGCAGCCGGGATGTCCGGGGGACCGGGGAGCTGTTTTTT. This translates into CASSRDVRGTGELFF.